One and the same sample provided the 20 T cell receptor beta chains below, sequenced in a study of graft-versus-host responses after intestinal transplantation. Sequencing used immunoSEQ multiplex PCR; TCRdb keeps in-frame clones, though not all of them. This repertoire shows about 21,000 clones, 33% found once; its top ten account for roughly 9.2%. Co-plated with 200,000 CFSE-labeled responder cells were 200,000 irradiated, violet-dye-labeled stimulator cells. The source material was alloreactive CD8+ T cells from a mixed lymphocyte reaction culture, sampled before intestinal transplant. Subset reported: CFSE-low proliferating T cells sorted from approximately 6-day pre-transplant mixed lymphocyte reaction (GvH or HvG direction). All receptors come from a human patient who received an intestinal transplant.

This clone was counted a few times. V gene TRBV19 combines with J gene TRBJ2-1; possibly TRBD1 or TRBD2 for D (5 bases each). CDR1 is LNHDA, CDR2 SQIVND, per germline (reference sequence). The V end lost 7 bases, the J end lost 5 bases, and 9 bases lay between the germline ends. CDR3 length equals 12 residues. This CDR3 is CASTMGHNEQFF. The CDR3 bases are TGTGCCAGTACCATGGGACACAATGAGCAGTTCTTC.

The chain employs TRBV12-5 and TRBJ1-2; D gene uncertain. Trimming removed 6 bases from V and 4 bases from J, with 12 bases in between. CDR3 length equals 13 residues. The germline CDR1 and CDR2 sequences are LGHNT and FRNRAP. This chain's CDR3 is CASGLGSTYGYTF. The CDR3 DNA reads TGTGCTAGTGGCCTAGGCTCGACCTATGGCTACACCTTC.

In its sample, this clone was seen a few times. This chain joins TRBV6-5 and TRBJ2-7, with TRBD1 matching over 8 bases. CDR3 length equals 14 residues. Germline values: CDR1 MNHEY, CDR2 SVGAGI. V lost 6 bases to trimming and J lost 2 bases; unmatched junction nucleotides: 6. In nucleotides, the CDR3 is TGTGCCAGCAGCAGCGGACAGGGTACCTACGAGCAGTACTTC. Translation: CASSSGQGTYEQYF.

The CDR3 coding sequence is TGTGCCAGCAGCTTGGGGGGAGGCCTGGATGAGCAGTTCTTC. Its protein is CASSLGGGLDEQFF. The chain joins TRBV7-3 to TRBJ2-1; D possibly corresponds to TRBD2 (6 bases). CDR3 length: 14 amino acids. Germline-derived CDR1 and CDR2 are SGHTA and FQGTGA. V lost 3 bases to trimming and J lost 8 bases, with 14 bases between them.

This clone was detected only a few times. The chain is built from TRBV4-1 and TRBJ1-1, with TRBD1 as a possible D gene (5 bases). V was pared by 2 bases and J by 5 bases, with 12 bases between. Germline CDR1 reads MGHRA; CDR2 reads YSYEKL. The CDR3 length is 14 residues. CDR3 sequence reads: CASSQPGGGTEAFF. CDR3 nucleotide sequence: TGCGCCAGCAGCCAACCTGGGGGGGGAACTGAAGCTTTCTTT.

This chain joins TRBV5-4 and TRBJ2-1; D perhaps matches TRBD2 (5 bases). The CDR3 runs 12 residues. Trimming left V 7 bases short and J 7 bases short, with 12 bases between. Germline lookup yields CDR1 SGHNT and CDR2 YYREEE (reference sequence). The CDR3 region is CASFVSGNEQFF. The CDR3 nucleotides are TGTGCCAGCTTTGTCTCGGGAAATGAGCAGTTCTTC.

Sample share makes this clone medium-sized. This chain links TRBV4-1 with TRBJ1-5; D possibly corresponds to TRBD1 (5 bases). CDR3 length equals 16 residues. Deletions cut 3 bases from V and 4 bases from J, with 16 bases between. CDR1 MGHRA and CDR2 YSYEKL come from the germline V gene. CDR3 residues: CASSHWGLGRNQPQHF. The CDR3 nucleotides are TGCGCCAGCAGCCACTGGGGTTTGGGGCGGAATCAGCCCCAGCATTTT.

The chain carries TRBV4-1 and TRBJ2-7; 9 bases line up with TRBD2. Germline CDR1 is MGHRA and CDR2 is YSYEKL. Trimming at V came to 0 bases and at J to 0 bases, leaving 6 bases not matched to a gene. This CDR3 contains 17 residues. CDR3 sequence (DNA): TGCGCCAGCAGCCAAGATGTTTTAGCGGGGGCCTCCTACGAGCAGTACTTC. Translated: CASSQDVLAGASYEQYF.

The V and J genes are TRBV1 and TRBJ2-3; the table's D call TRBD2 went unverified against the DNA. TRBV1 is a pseudogene. The CDR3 is 16 residues long. The CDR3 nucleotides are TGCACCAGCAGCCAAGGGTGGCGGGACTACCACCATACGCAGTATTTT. This sequence encodes CTSSQGWRDYHHTQYF.

This clone ranks as medium-sized. The rearrangement links TRBV6-6 to TRBJ2-7, with D possibly called TRBD1 or TRBD2 (6 bases each). Trimming removed 4 bases at V and 5 bases at J, with 9 bases between. CDR1 is MNHNY, CDR2 SVGAGI, per germline (reference sequence). CDR3 size: 12 residues. CDR3 DNA: TGTGCCAGCAGTTTGGGGGGCGACGAGCAGTACTTC. This translates into CASSLGGDEQYF.

This clone was seen a handful of times. The J gene is TRBJ2-1, the V gene TRBV5-1; TRBD1 agrees at 9 bases. CDR3 length equals 16 residues. The germline V gene has CDR1 SGHRS and CDR2 YFSETQ. The trim removed 4 bases at V and 4 bases at J, leaving 9 bases unmatched. The CDR3 bases are TGCGCCAGCAGCGCGGGACAGGGTGGACTATACAATGAGCAGTTCTTC. Residues: CASSAGQGGLYNEQFF.

In its sample, this clone was seen a few times. The gene calls are TRBV10-1 and TRBJ2-5; D not certain. CDR1 and CDR2 (germline): WNHNN, SYGVQD (reference sequence). V was clipped by 2 bases and J by 1 base, with 5 bases between them. The CDR3 sequence is 13 residues long. The chain's CDR3 is CASSEDFQETQYF. The CDR3 coding sequence is TGCGCCAGCAGTGAGGACTTCCAAGAGACCCAGTACTTC.

The chain uses TRBV2 and TRBJ2-1, with 13 bases identical to TRBD2. V gave up 6 bases and J gave up 4 bases; unmatched junction bases: 6. The CDR3 loop spans 16 amino acids. From germline, CDR1 is SNHLY and CDR2 FYNNEI. CDR3 sequence: CASRLLAGGLYNEQFF. DNA of the CDR3: TGTGCCAGCAGACTACTAGCGGGGGGGCTTTACAATGAGCAGTTCTTC.

This clone counts as medium-sized (0.01 to 0.1%). CDR3 sequence reads: CASGRQGFYEQYF. The CDR3 nucleotides are TGTGCCAGCGGTAGACAGGGATTCTACGAGCAGTACTTC. The chain employs TRBV27 and TRBJ2-7; the match to TRBD1 covers 7 bases. This CDR3 region has 13 residues. Germline CDR1 MNHEY, CDR2 SMNVEV (reference sequence). V trimming: 8 bases; J trimming: 3 bases; junction bases outside the gene matches: 7.

CDR3 sequence: CASSQETSGGAPTGELFF. CDR3 DNA sequence: TGTGCCAGCAGCCAAGAGACTAGCGGGGGGGCCCCCACCGGGGAGCTGTTTTTT. The chain recombines TRBV4-2 with TRBJ2-2; 14 bases fit TRBD2. J lost 4 bases, V lost 0 bases, and 4 bases had no gene match. This CDR3 contains 18 residues. Germline CDR1 and CDR2: LGHNA and YNFKEQ.

The rearrangement joins TRBV5-4 to TRBJ2-2; TRBD1 aligns across 10 bases. The CDR3 length is 17 residues. Germline V lookup: CDR1 SGHNT, CDR2 YYREEE (reference sequence). After removal of 4 bases from V and 5 bases from J, the junction contained 11 bases not matched to a gene. This chain's CDR3 is CASSPYPGTGVTGELFF. Here the CDR3 DNA reads TGTGCCAGCAGCCCCTATCCGGGGACAGGGGTTACCGGGGAGCTGTTTTTT.

V is TRBV19 and J is TRBJ2-1; a possible D gene is TRBD1 (6 bases). This CDR3 has 18 residues. CDR1 is LNHDA, CDR2 SQIVND, per germline (reference sequence). V was pared by 6 bases and J by 4 bases, with 25 bases between. The CDR3 sequence: CASSPVPRRGAYYNEQFF. CDR3 coding DNA: TGTGCCAGTAGCCCGGTCCCTCGCAGGGGCGCGTATTACAATGAGCAGTTCTTC.

This chain links TRBV11-2 with TRBJ2-5, with 11 bases that match TRBD2. This CDR3 has 18 residues. Trimming took 1 base from V and 1 from J; bases not matched to a gene: 8. Germline-derived CDR1 and CDR2 are SGHAT and FQNNGV. The CDR3 DNA sequence: TGTGCCAGCAGCTTAGTAGCGGGGGGGCGAAGGCCCCAAGAGACCCAGTACTTC. Protein sequence: CASSLVAGGRRPQETQYF. The full variable domain, rest sourced from reference TRBV11-2 and TRBJ2-5, is EAGVAQSPRYKIIEKRQSVAFWCNPISGHATLYWYQQILGQGPKLLIQFQNNGVVDDSQLPKDRFSAERLKGVDSTLKIQPAKLEDSAVYLCASSLVAGGRRPQETQYFGPGTRLLVL.

The chain has TRBV7-3 and TRBJ2-7; no firm D call. CDR3 length: 13 residues. The V end was cut by 3 bases, the J end by 0 bases, with 6 bases between. Germline-derived CDR1 and CDR2 are SGHTA and FQGTGA. The CDR3 sequence: CASSFGDSYEQYF. The CDR3 DNA follows: TGTGCCAGCAGCTTCGGTGACTCCTACGAGCAGTACTTC.

V gene TRBV5-4 combines with J gene TRBJ2-1, with 8 bases that match TRBD2. Germline CDR1 reads SGHNT; CDR2 reads YYREEE (reference sequence). Losses at the gene ends were 2 bases for V and 6 bases for J; bases not matched to a gene: 7. The CDR3 is 15 amino acids. The CDR3 here is CASSFGSGVGNEQFF. The DNA of the CDR3 is TGTGCCAGCAGCTTCGGTAGCGGGGTGGGCAATGAGCAGTTCTTC.